This is a list of T cell receptor beta chains from one sample in a study of shared clonotypes between healthy human individuals. TCRdb keeps only in-frame clones here, not all; method: immunoSEQ multiplex PCR. The sample carries fewer than 600,000 clones, roughly 83% recorded once. Sample: PBMCs. The receptor source for this set is a middle-aged woman in good health. Some clones in this sample may be carry-over from other donors' samples. Both conserved end residues are part of each CDR3. A D gene is named only where the DNA matches it firmly. For some rows the clone size is stated as once, few or many, or as a class when expanded; others skip it.

d_gene	v_gene	abundance	j_gene	CDR3aa	CDR3nt
.	TRBV9	.	TRBJ2-5	CASSVGGGFGKTQYF	TGTGCCAGCAGCGTAGGAGGGGGTTTCGGCAAGACCCAGTACTTC
.	TRBV18	.	TRBJ1-2	CASSPRDGLYGYTF	TGTGCCAGCTCACCGCGGGACGGACTCTATGGCTACACCTTC
.	TRBV5-4	.	TRBJ2-2	CASRALASGELFF	TGTGCCAGCAGGGCTCTAGCGTCTGGGGAGCTGTTTTTT
TRBD2	TRBV6-5	once	TRBJ2-1	CASSYEASGHNEQFF	TGTGCCAGCAGTTACGAGGCTAGCGGTCACAATGAGCAGTTCTTC
.	TRBV6-1	.	TRBJ2-7	CASSANYEQYF	TGTGCCAGCAGTGCCAACTACGAGCAGTACTTC
TRBD1	TRBV30	few	TRBJ1-1	CAWTHRGNTEAFF	TGTGCCTGGACTCACAGGGGGAACACTGAAGCTTTCTTT
.	TRBV2	.	TRBJ2-3	CASSAARGEETQYF	TGTGCCAGCAGTGCCGCCAGGGGGGAAGAGACGCAGTATTTT
TRBD2	TRBV6-1	.	TRBJ2-1	CASSDPGLAGYNEQFF	TGTGCCAGCAGTGACCCGGGACTAGCGGGGTACAATGAGCAGTTCTTC
.	TRBV7-3	.	TRBJ2-5	CASSLELQGPQETQYF	TGTGCCAGCAGCTTAGAACTACAGGGCCCACAAGAGACCCAGTACTTC
.	TRBV2	.	TRBJ2-3	CASSRDSSTDTQYF	TGTGCCAGCAGCCGGGACTCATCTACAGATACGCAGTATTTT
.	TRBV7-2	many	TRBJ1-1	CASSLASRGWTEAFF	TGTGCCAGCAGCTTAGCTTCCAGGGGTTGGACTGAAGCTTTCTTT
TRBD1	TRBV18	.	TRBJ2-7	CASSRPPGQGWYEQYF	TGTGCCAGCTCCCGTCCCCCGGGACAGGGGTGGTACGAGCAGTACTTC
.	TRBV29-1	.	TRBJ1-1	CSASWGFLGTEAFF	TGCAGCGCCTCTTGGGGGTTTTTGGGCACTGAAGCTTTCTTT
.	TRBV19	many	TRBJ2-4	CASSIPGRQDLAKNIQYF	TGTGCCAGTAGTATCCCGGGCCGGCAGGACTTAGCCAAAAACATTCAGTACTTC
TRBD2	TRBV6-1	few	TRBJ2-5	CASSAAPGGGMTQYF	TGTGCCAGCAGTGCCGCCCCTGGGGGAGGGATGACCCAGTACTTC
.	TRBV19	.	TRBJ1-1	CASSMWPGAGTEAFF	TGTGCCAGTAGTATGTGGCCCGGGGCGGGCACTGAAGCTTTCTTT
.	TRBV7-2	.	TRBJ2-1	CASSLASGDYNEQFF	TGTGCCAGCAGCTTAGCGTCCGGGGACTACAATGAGCAGTTCTTC
.	TRBV19	.	TRBJ1-1	CASIPREDTEAFF	TGTGCCAGTATTCCCCGGGAAGACACTGAAGCTTTCTTT
TRBD2	TRBV5-1	.	TRBJ2-3	CASSLTSGRDFKRIAQYF	TGCGCCAGCAGCTTGACTAGCGGGAGGGATTTTAAGAGGATCGCGCAGTATTTT
TRBD1	TRBV4-1	.	TRBJ2-7	CASSRDRVEQYF	TGCGCCAGCAGCCGGGACAGGGTCGAGCAGTACTTC
.	TRBV6-1	few	TRBJ2-6	CASSEEVGTGANVLTF	TGTGCCAGCAGTGAAGAGGTGGGGACTGGGGCCAACGTCCTGACTTTC
TRBD1	TRBV11-3	many	TRBJ2-5	CASSRRTGSQETQYF	TGTGCCAGCAGCCGTCGGACAGGAAGCCAAGAGACCCAGTACTTC
.	TRBV29-1	.	TRBJ1-5	CSVVLGYSNQPQHF	TGCAGCGTTGTACTGGGCTATAGCAATCAGCCCCAGCATTTT
.	TRBV11-2	few	TRBJ2-1	CASSRARDGYNEQFF	TGTGCCAGCAGCAGGGCCCGGGACGGTTACAATGAGCAGTTCTTC
.	TRBV6-1	.	TRBJ2-1	CASSARAVPSYNEQFF	TGTGCCAGCAGTGCGCGCGCGGTCCCCTCCTACAATGAGCAGTTCTTC
TRBD1	TRBV9	.	TRBJ2-7	CASSPRQGAYEQYF	TGTGCCAGCAGCCCCCGACAGGGGGCCTACGAGCAGTACTTC